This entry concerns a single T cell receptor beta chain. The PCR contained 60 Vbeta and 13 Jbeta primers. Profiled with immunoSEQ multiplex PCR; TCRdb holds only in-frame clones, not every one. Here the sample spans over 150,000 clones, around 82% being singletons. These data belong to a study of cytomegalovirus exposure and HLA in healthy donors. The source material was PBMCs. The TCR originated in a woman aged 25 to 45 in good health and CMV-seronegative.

This CDR3 reads CASSEARDWDSYNEQFF. The DNA of the CDR3 is TGTGCCAGCAGTGAAGCGAGGGACTGGGACTCCTACAATGAGCAGTTCTTC. The chain uses TRBV6-1 and TRBJ2-1, with D tentatively TRBD2 (6 bases). The CDR3 extends over 17 amino acids. Germline assignment: CDR1 MNHNS and CDR2 SASEGT. The ends were cut back, 0 bases at V and 0 bases at J, with 12 bases in the middle.